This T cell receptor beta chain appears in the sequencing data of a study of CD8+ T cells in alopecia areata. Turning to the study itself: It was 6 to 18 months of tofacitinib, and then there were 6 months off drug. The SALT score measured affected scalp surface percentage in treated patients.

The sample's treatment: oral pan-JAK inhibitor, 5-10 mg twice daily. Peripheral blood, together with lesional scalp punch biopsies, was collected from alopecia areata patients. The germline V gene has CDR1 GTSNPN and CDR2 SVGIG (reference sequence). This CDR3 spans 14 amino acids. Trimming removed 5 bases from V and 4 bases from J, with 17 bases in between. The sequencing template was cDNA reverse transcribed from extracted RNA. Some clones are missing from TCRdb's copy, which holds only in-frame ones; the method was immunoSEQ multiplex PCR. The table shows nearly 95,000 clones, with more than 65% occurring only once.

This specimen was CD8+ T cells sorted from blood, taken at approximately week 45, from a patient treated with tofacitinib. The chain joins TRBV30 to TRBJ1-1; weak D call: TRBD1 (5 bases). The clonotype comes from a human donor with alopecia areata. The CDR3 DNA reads TGTGCCTGGTTTTCAAAGGCAGGGATCACTGAAGCTTTCTTT. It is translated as CAWFSKAGITEAFF.